Presented here are 5 T cell receptor beta chains from one specimen sequenced in a study of identical twins. TCRdb redid the calling of the 5' RACE reads with MiXCR, one entry per CDR3 protein. The table shows hundreds of thousands of distinct CDR3 sequences, with roughly 8% occurring only once. This sample was also put to use in a study of yellow fever vaccine responses in identical twins.

The sequencing sample was made of PBMCs. The receptors were sampled from a young woman in good health.

The chain combines TRBV10-3 with TRBJ2-7; 8 bases are shared with TRBD1. Germline values: CDR1 ENHRY, CDR2 SYGVKD. The J segment lost 5 bases and the V segment lost 4 bases, leaving 1 base of the junction unmatched. The CDR3 is 12 amino acids. CDR3 protein: CAISAQGDEQYF. CDR3 DNA sequence: TGTGCCATCAGTGCACAGGGGGACGAGCAGTACTTC.

This clonotype was seen ten or more times. V and J are TRBV7-9 and TRBJ2-7; 8 positions match TRBD2. CDR3 length equals 14 residues. V lost 5 bases to trimming and J lost 0 bases; unmatched junction nucleotides: 3. Germline-derived CDR1 and CDR2 are SEHNR and FQNEAQ (reference sequence). The CDR3 spells CASSPGTSSYEQYF. CDR3 DNA: TGTGCCAGCAGCCCCGGGACTAGCTCCTACGAGCAGTACTTC.

This clonotype was seen ten or more times. Relative to the germline gene, one junction end is altered; a read error may explain this. The chain recombines TRBV5-1 with TRBJ2-7, with 9 positions matching TRBD1. The CDR3 length is 13 residues. CDR1 is SGHRS, CDR2 YFSETQ, per germline. This CDR3 reads CASSSGQGYEQYF. CDR3 bases: TGTGCCAGCAGTTCGGGACAGGGCTACGAGCAGTACTTC.

This chain joins TRBV3-1 and TRBJ2-5, with D possibly matching TRBD2 (6 bases). This CDR3 contains 16 residues. V gave up 1 base and J gave up 1 base, with 13 bases separating them. The germline V gene encodes CDR1 LGHDT and CDR2 YNNKEL (reference sequence). CDR3 bases: TGTGCCAGCAGCCAAGGGAATAGCGGATCCCAAGAGACCCAGTACTTC. Its translation: CASSQGNSGSQETQYF.

V usage is TRBV6-2 or TRBV6-3 and J usage is TRBJ1-1, with D perhaps matching TRBD1 (5 bases). The CDR3 consists of 14 residues. CDR1 is MNHEY and CDR2 is SVGEGT in the germline V gene. Trimming pared 0 bases from V and 6 bases from J, leaving 11 bases between. The DNA of the CDR3 is TGTGCCAGCAGTTACTCTTTGGGGACCGCTGAAGCTTTCTTT. It translates to CASSYSLGTAEAFF.